These T cell receptor beta chains were read from a single sample in a study of shared clonotypes between healthy human individuals. The data were produced by immunoSEQ multiplex PCR, yet TCRdb's version contains in-frame clones alone and is incomplete. Of some 980,000 clones detected, roughly 72% appear once; the ten largest clones hold approximately 1.5%. The sequencing input was memory CD4+ T cells sorted from blood. Every receptor here comes from a man aged 18 to 30 in good health. Both conserved end residues are part of each CDR3. Fields, in order: clone size, V gene, J gene, D gene, CDR3 length, CDR3 protein, CDR3 DNA. A D gene is named only where the DNA matches it firmly. Where a row states a size, it is once, few, many or the class of an expanded clone; other rows omit it.

>NA|TRBV6-5|TRBJ2-2|NA|13
CASLPGAAGELFF
TGTGCCAGTCTCCCAGGGGCGGCCGGGGAGCTGTTTTTT
>NA|TRBV6-4|TRBJ2-5|TRBD1|16
CASSEEEDRPQETQYF
TGTGCCAGCAGTGAAGAGGAGGACAGGCCTCAAGAGACCCAGTACTTC
>NA|TRBV7-2|TRBJ1-2|NA|14
CASSLDRQIGGYTF
TGTGCCAGCAGCTTAGACCGGCAGATTGGTGGCTACACCTTC
>NA|TRBV11-2|TRBJ1-5|NA|15
CASSQDGYSNQPQHF
TGTGCCAGCAGCCAGGACGGATATAGCAATCAGCCCCAGCATTTT
>NA|TRBV25-1|TRBJ1-1|NA|16
CASSALSGTAYTEAFF
TGTGCCAGCAGTGCCCTCTCCGGGACGGCTTACACTGAAGCTTTCTTT
>once|TRBV2|TRBJ1-3|TRBD1|14
CASNQGGAGNTIYF
TGTGCCAGCAACCAAGGGGGCGCTGGAAACACCATATATTTT
>NA|TRBV6-5|TRBJ1-5|NA|13
CASRAGWGQPQHF
TGTGCCAGCCGGGCGGGTTGGGGTCAGCCCCAGCATTTT
>NA|TRBV7-3|TRBJ1-6|NA|13
CASSPSAGSPLHF
TGTGCCAGCAGCCCCTCGGCCGGGTCACCCCTCCACTTT
>NA|TRBV27|TRBJ2-7|NA|15
CASSREPGHRYEQYF
TGTGCCAGCAGTAGGGAGCCGGGACACCGCTACGAGCAGTACTTC
>few|TRBV14|TRBJ1-1|NA|13
CASSLGQNTEAFF
TGTGCCAGCAGCCTCGGACAGAACACTGAAGCTTTCTTT
>NA|TRBV5-6|TRBJ2-7|TRBD1|17
CASSLRGQGFSRGEQYF
TGTGCCAGCAGCTTGAGGGGGCAGGGTTTTTCTAGGGGCGAGCAGTACTTC
>NA|TRBV28|TRBJ2-2|NA|17
CASRRGGGAGSTGELFF
TGTGCCAGCAGGCGCGGTGGGGGCGCGGGGTCGACCGGGGAGCTGTTTTTT
>NA|TRBV5-1|TRBJ2-3|NA|16
CASSPGPTFGTDTQYF
TGCGCCAGCAGCCCCGGACCGACCTTTGGCACAGATACGCAGTATTTT
>NA|TRBV20-1|TRBJ1-2|NA|11
CSAYLDYGYTF
TGCAGTGCTTACTTGGACTATGGCTACACCTTC
>NA|TRBV27|TRBJ2-7|TRBD2|14
CASKGLAGIYEQYF
TGTGCCAGCAAGGGGCTAGCGGGAATTTACGAGCAGTACTTC
>NA|TRBV5-1|TRBJ1-2|NA|15
CASSLGLLGFDGYTF
TGCGCCAGCAGCTTGGGGCTCTTGGGGTTTGATGGCTACACCTTC
>NA|TRBV30|TRBJ2-3|NA|12
CAWNLFTDTQYF
TGTGCCTGGAACCTGTTCACAGATACGCAGTATTTT
>NA|TRBV7-8|TRBJ2-7|TRBD1|15
CASSLVRQGPYEQYF
TGTGCCAGCAGCTTAGTCCGACAGGGGCCCTACGAGCAGTACTTC
>few|TRBV4-1|TRBJ1-6|NA|18
CASSPGGAGVGESSPLHF
TGCGCCAGCAGCCCTGGGGGAGCAGGGGTCGGAGAATCGTCACCCCTCCACTTT
>NA|TRBV30|TRBJ1-2|NA|13
CAWSVQRVGGYTF
TGTGCCTGGAGTGTACAAAGGGTGGGTGGCTACACCTTC
>NA|TRBV2|TRBJ1-3|TRBD1|16
CASRGTGLLLGNTIYF
TGTGCCAGCAGGGGGACAGGGCTACTCCTTGGAAACACCATATATTTT
>NA|TRBV7-8|TRBJ2-6|NA|14
CAGSQGAGANVLTF
TGTGCCGGATCCCAGGGAGCGGGGGCCAACGTCCTGACTTTC
>NA|TRBV29-1|TRBJ1-5|NA|13
CSVGRGGNQPQHF
TGCAGCGTTGGTAGGGGCGGCAATCAGCCCCAGCATTTT
>NA|TRBV10-3|TRBJ2-7|NA|12
CAISARDYEQYF
TGTGCCATCAGTGCCCGGGACTACGAGCAGTACTTC
>NA|TRBV7-9|TRBJ2-1|TRBD2|14
CASTLAVLYNEQFF
TGTGCCAGCACACTAGCGGTCCTCTACAATGAGCAGTTCTTC
>NA|TRBV10-3|TRBJ1-5|NA|16
CAISQTGDLSNQPQHF
TGTGCCATCAGCCAGACAGGAGATCTTAGCAATCAGCCCCAGCATTTT
>NA|TRBV9|TRBJ2-2|NA|15
CASSGYSLQSGELFF
TGTGCCAGCAGCGGCTACTCATTACAGAGCGGGGAGCTGTTTTTT
>NA|TRBV6-1|TRBJ1-3|TRBD1|16
CASSERGGFAGNTIYF
TGTGCCAGCAGTGAAAGAGGGGGCTTCGCTGGAAACACCATATATTTT